This entry lists 3 T cell receptor beta chains sequenced from one sample in a study of T cell responses to AZD1222 COVID-19 vaccine (dated by TCRdb to about 2021). In the paper's terms, the time point label means: baseline before first vaccination. Libraries were constructed by the immunoSEQ multiplex PCR assay. TCRdb's version of the immuneACCESS table is confined to in-frame rearrangements and falls short of the full clone set. An unresolved V gene accounts for under half of the shortfall where checked; the remainder is of unknown origin. Across this sample there are 95,000 or so clones, with 88% seen only once. Together, the top ten hold less than 3.5% of the sample. The sequencing here drew on peripheral blood, taken on day 0 of AZD1222 vaccination. These receptors all come from an adult in good health.

This clone was found once. The chain recombines TRBV11-2 with TRBJ2-2, with D maybe TRBD2 (6 bases). The CDR3 loop spans 20 amino acids. CDR1 SGHAT and CDR2 FQNNGV come from the germline V gene. Trimming shortened V by 0 bases and J by 4 bases, and 24 bases separated the two germline ends. The CDR3 here is CASSLDLGGENGMSTGELFF. Here the CDR3 DNA reads TGTGCCAGCAGCTTAGATCTCGGGGGAGAAAACGGTATGAGCACCGGGGAGCTGTTTTTT.

This clone appeared a single time. This chain uses TRBV19 with TRBJ1-4; TRBD1 matches 7 bases. The germline V gene encodes CDR1 LNHDA and CDR2 SQIVND (reference sequence). Losses at the gene ends were 6 bases for V and 8 bases for J; bases not matched to a gene: 9. The CDR3 covers 14 residues. The CDR3 spells CASRVTGVREKLFF. The CDR3 region has the DNA TGTGCCAGTAGGGTCACAGGGGTGAGAGAAAAACTGTTTTTT.

This clone was seen only once. V usage is TRBV7-8 and J usage is TRBJ1-6; D not resolved. The CDR3 is 12 residues long. Trimming took 6 bases from V and 6 from J, leaving 6 bases between them. Germline V lookup: CDR1 SGHVS, CDR2 FQNEAQ. CDR3 in amino acids: CASRGANSPLHF. CDR3 DNA: TGTGCCAGCAGGGGAGCTAATTCACCCCTCCACTTT.